Below, one T cell receptor beta chain is given with its context. Which antigen it targets is not known. The read ends 3 residues early relative to the CDR3; the germline J gene fills the gap. For CDR1 and CDR2, the germline V gene (reference sequence) lists DFQATT and SNEGSKA. The CDR3 numbers 12 residues from cysteine through phenylalanine. The DNA covers only part of the CDR3, 27 bases in frame from base 1. These data come from a study of Tregs in tolerant kidney transplant recipients (dated by TCRdb to about 2019). Regarding the study in general: Related donors were used in the transplants with nonmyeloablative bone marrow transplantation, and mixed chimerism was transient in the human trials. The study used TCRbeta sequencing to identify donor-specific regulatory T cells before combined kidney and bone marrow transplantation, then tracked those cells after transplant.

The time point tag for this specimen amounts to: blood sample drawn before combined kidney and bone marrow transplant. Unstimulated Tregs (CD4+CD25+CD127-), CD4+ non-Tregs (CD4+CD25-), CD4 and CD8 cells were FACS-sorted from thawed PBMCs. The patients were a few recipients of combined kidney and bone marrow transplants from the ITN036ST trial, and samples were available only for these trial subjects. Healthy control blood was separated into PBMCs by Ficoll density gradient and cryopreserved, and patient PBMCs were collected both before and after transplant. For TCRbeta CDR3 sequencing, genomic DNA from the sorted cells was extracted using the QIAGEN DNeasy Blood and Tissue Kit. Through immunoSEQ, high-throughput TCRbeta CDR3 sequencing was done commercially, including PCR amplification with internal controls and bias correction. On the study's bioinformatics: Unique productive TCRbeta sequences were defined by CDR3 nucleotide sequence where primers matched, otherwise by CDR3 amino acid sequence with Vbeta and Jbeta genes. As a correction for sorting error, sequences shared between sorted populations at a frequency ratio of 2:1 or less were discarded, and the remaining shared sequences were assigned to the higher population. A sequence counted as donor-reactive if, in CFSE-low cells, the sequence had a frequency of at least 0.01% and was expanded at least 5-fold compared with unstimulated cells. Repertoire divergence was quantified by Jensen-Shannon divergence using the top 100 TCRbeta sequences ranked by frequency. When a sample had multiple sequencing runs, each run was corrected for sorting error separately and the runs were then pooled. Drawn from immuneACCESS, this table holds only the in-frame rearrangements with V and J called that TCRdb kept. Clones are partly lost; checked studies trace under half to an unresolved V gene and leave the rest unexplained. That table supplies the V and J calls and clone size; D and trimming were determined from the DNA. Per the sample table, the count is more than 45,000 clones. Around 0.88% of the sample is in the top ten clones.

Here is what the overall study found, with its caveats: In tolerant patients, the expansion of donor-specific Tregs was greater than global Treg expansion, suggesting that the expansion was antigen-driven rather than nonspecific. Expanding Tregs with activated donor B cells appeared to identify the most biologically relevant and donor-specific TCRbeta repertoire. Biological reproducibility was not directly addressed, though technical replication error appeared minimal. For some patients the PCR primers changed over time, which made it impossible to compare the samples from those patients at the nucleotide level. Because the study included only a small number of patients, the results must be confirmed in larger populations and under other immunosuppression protocols.

Here the chain combines TRBV20-1 and TRBJ1-4; TRBD1 is possibly the D segment (5 matching bases). The specimen was CD4+ T cells from blood, collected before the transplant. The origin of this receptor is a human donor who received a combined kidney and bone marrow transplant. This receptor has the CDR3 CGASTTNEKLFF. CDR3 bases read: TGCGGGGCGTCTACAACTAATGAAAAA.